This TCR beta chain is drawn from a study of T cells in Graves' hyperthyroidism and ophthalmopathy. For this clonotype: Its antigen is still unknown.

Broader study findings: Researchers report that a 13 V-J model separated ophthalmopathy from stable hyperthyroidism.

The investigators amplified TCR beta CDR3 regions from RNA transcripts. The HTBI primer set drove a first-round RT-PCR of the TCR CDR3. MiXCR, applied by TCRdb to the multiplex PCR reads, yields one record per CDR3 protein. The sample includes hundreds of thousands of distinct CDR3 sequences, roughly 15% of them seen just once. This CDR3 has 14 residues. Germline V gene data show CDR1 as LNHDA and CDR2 as SQIVND (reference sequence). The V end lost 6 bases, the J end lost 2 bases, and 14 bases lay between the germline ends. Enrolled ophthalmopathy patients presented with a Clinical Activity Score of at least 3, a NOSPECS grade of at least 4, and disease duration under 3 months. Fresh 10 ml peripheral blood yielded PBMCs.

The chain has TRBV19 and TRBJ2-7, with D tentatively TRBD1 (5 bases). The sample taken for sequencing was blood. The clonotype was recovered from a young man with Graves' ophthalmopathy. The CDR3 DNA follows: TGTGCCAGTAGGGGCGACGGACATCCCTACGAGCAGTACTTC. Amino acids: CASRGDGHPYEQYF.